This T cell receptor beta chain was captured by sequencing in a study of blood T cell repertoires in COVID-19. About the research overall: COVID-19 samples, acute and convalescent, were from the United States, Italy and Spain. T cells, B-cell-depleted T cells, or PBMCs provided the cDNA or gDNA that served as material.

V lost 4 bases, J lost 0 bases, and 10 bases stayed unmatched. The germline V gene encodes CDR1 MNHNS and CDR2 SASEGT. The CDR3 is made up of 18 amino acids. Per the original methods: Amplifying reference gene primers gave estimates of nucleated cell counts. Libraries were prepared by immunoSEQ multiplex PCR; TCRdb keeps only in-frame clonotypes and omits some of them. The V and J calls and clone size were taken over from that table, and D and trimming were inferred from the DNA. The data show 190,000 or so clones, almost 85% seen once. The TCR comes from a human donor with acute or convalescent COVID-19. The donor label of this sample is uncertain. Sequenced: peripheral blood. This rearrangement joins TRBV6-1 to TRBJ2-7, with TRBD1 matching over 12 bases. CDR3 in amino acids: CASSAPGQGALGSYEQYF. The DNA of the CDR3 is TGTGCCAGCAGTGCCCCGGGACAGGGGGCGCTCGGCTCCTACGAGCAGTACTTC.